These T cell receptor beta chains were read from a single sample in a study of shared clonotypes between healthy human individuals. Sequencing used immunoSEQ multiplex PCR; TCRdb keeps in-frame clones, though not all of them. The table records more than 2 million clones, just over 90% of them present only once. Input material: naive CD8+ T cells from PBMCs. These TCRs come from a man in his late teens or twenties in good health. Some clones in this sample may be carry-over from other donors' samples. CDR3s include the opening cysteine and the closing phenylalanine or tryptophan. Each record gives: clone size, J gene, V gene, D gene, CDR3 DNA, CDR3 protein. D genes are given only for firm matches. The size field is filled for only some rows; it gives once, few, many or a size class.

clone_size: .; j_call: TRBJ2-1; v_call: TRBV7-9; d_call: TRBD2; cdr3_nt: TGTGCCAGCAGCTTCAGCGGGAGCCCGATGTTCTTC; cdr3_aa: CASSFSGSPMFF
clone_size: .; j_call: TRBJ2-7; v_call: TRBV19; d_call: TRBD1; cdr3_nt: TGTGCCAGTAGTATGGGACAGGGCGGAAGCCCGTACTTC; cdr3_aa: CASSMGQGGSPYF
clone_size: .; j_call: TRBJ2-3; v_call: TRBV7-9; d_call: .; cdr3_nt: TGTGCCAGCTCGAGGGGGGGAGATACGCAGTATTTT; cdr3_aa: CASSRGGDTQYF
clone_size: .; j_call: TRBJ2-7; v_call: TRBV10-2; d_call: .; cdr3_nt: TGCGCCGGGGATTGCGGAGGTGGTCACGAGCAGTACTTC; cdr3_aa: CAGDCGGGHEQYF
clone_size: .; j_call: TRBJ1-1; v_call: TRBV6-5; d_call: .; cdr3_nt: TGTGCCAGCAGCTTAAAGACAGGAGGGAACACTGAAGCTTTCTTT; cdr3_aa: CASSLKTGGNTEAFF
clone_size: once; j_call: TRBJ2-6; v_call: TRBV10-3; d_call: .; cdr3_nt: TGTGCCATCAGCGCAGGTGTCAGGGTGAGCGGGGCCAACGTCCTGACTTTC; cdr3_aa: CAISAGVRVSGANVLTF
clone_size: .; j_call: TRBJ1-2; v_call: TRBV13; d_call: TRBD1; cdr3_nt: TGTGCCAGCAGCACCCGGACAGGCCTGGACTATGGCTACACCTTC; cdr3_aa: CASSTRTGLDYGYTF
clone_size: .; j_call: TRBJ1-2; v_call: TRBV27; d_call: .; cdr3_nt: TGTGCCAGCAGTTTTTCGGTTGGCCAGAGAGCGTTAGGCTACACCTTC; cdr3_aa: CASSFSVGQRALGYTF
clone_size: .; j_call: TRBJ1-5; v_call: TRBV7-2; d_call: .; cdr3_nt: TGTGCCAGCAGCTTATCCGGGCAACCTTATAGCAATCAGCCCCAGCATTTT; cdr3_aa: CASSLSGQPYSNQPQHF
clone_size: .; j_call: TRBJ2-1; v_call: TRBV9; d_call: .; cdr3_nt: TGTGCCAGCAGCCCGGGATATGAGCAGTTCTTC; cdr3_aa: CASSPGYEQFF
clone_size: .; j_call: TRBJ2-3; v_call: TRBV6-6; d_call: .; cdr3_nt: TGTGCCAGCAGTTATGTGCAGGGCCCAGATACGCAGTATTTT; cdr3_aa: CASSYVQGPDTQYF
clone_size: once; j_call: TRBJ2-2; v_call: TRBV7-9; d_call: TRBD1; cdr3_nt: TGTGCCAGAGACAGGGTCGGCACCGGGGAGCTGTTTTTT; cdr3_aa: CARDRVGTGELFF
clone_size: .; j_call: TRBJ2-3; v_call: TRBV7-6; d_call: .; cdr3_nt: TGTGCCAGCAGCTTAGCGGGGAACACAGATACGCAGTATTTT; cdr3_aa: CASSLAGNTDTQYF
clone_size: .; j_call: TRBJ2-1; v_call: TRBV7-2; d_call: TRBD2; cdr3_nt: TGTGCCAGCAGCTTATCTAGCGGGAGGGCCCAAAGCTCCTACAATGAGCAGTTCTTC; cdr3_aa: CASSLSSGRAQSSYNEQFF
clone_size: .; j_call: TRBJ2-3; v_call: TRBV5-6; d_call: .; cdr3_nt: TGTGCCAGCAGCTTGGTGGACAGATTGGGGACAGATACGCAGTATTTT; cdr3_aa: CASSLVDRLGTDTQYF
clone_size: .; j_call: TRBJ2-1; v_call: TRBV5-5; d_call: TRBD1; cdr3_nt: TGTGCCAGCAGCCCCCTTTCGGGACAGGGGGCCTACAATGAGCAGTTCTTC; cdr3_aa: CASSPLSGQGAYNEQFF
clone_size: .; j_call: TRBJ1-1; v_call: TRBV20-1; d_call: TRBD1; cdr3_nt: TGCAGTGCTCGGACAGGGACTGAAGCTTTCTTT; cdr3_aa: CSARTGTEAFF
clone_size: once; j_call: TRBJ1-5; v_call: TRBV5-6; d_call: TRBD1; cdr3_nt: TGTGCCAGCAGCTTGGCCCGGCAGGGGGCCCGCGCCCAGCATTTT; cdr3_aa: CASSLARQGARAQHF
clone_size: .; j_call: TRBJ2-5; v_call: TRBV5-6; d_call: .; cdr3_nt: TGTGCCAGCAGCTGGCAGGGGAGGTGGGAGACCCAGTACTTC; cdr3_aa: CASSWQGRWETQYF
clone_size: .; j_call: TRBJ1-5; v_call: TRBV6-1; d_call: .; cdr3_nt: TGTGCCAGCAGTGAGTCTTATGGGGGGCTCAATCAGCCCCAGCATTTT; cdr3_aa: CASSESYGGLNQPQHF
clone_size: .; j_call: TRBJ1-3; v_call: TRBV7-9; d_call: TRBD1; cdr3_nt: TGTGCCAGCAGCGCTAACACCGGGACAGAAAGAAACACCATATATTTT; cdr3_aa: CASSANTGTERNTIYF
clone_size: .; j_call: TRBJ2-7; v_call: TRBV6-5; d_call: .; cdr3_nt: TGTGCCAGCAGCCCCCAGGTGGGTTCCTACGAGCAGTACTTC; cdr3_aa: CASSPQVGSYEQYF
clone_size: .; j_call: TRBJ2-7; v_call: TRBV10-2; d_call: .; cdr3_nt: TGCGCCAGCAGTATTAACAGGAGGACCGAGCAGTACTTC; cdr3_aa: CASSINRRTEQYF
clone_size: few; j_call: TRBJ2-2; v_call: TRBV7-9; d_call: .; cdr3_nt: TGTGCCAGCAGCGTTGATACAAACACCGGGGAGCTGTTTTTT; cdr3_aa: CASSVDTNTGELFF
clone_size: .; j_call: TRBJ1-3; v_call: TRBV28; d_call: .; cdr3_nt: TGTGCCAGCACCCTCTTGGGTGACATCAGAAACACCATATATTTT; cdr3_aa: CASTLLGDIRNTIYF
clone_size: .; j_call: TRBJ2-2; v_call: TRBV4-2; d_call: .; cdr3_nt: TGTGCCAGCAGCCAAGATTCCTATGGGTACACCGGGGAGCTGTTTTTT; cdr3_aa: CASSQDSYGYTGELFF
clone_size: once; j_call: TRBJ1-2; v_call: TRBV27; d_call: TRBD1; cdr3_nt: TGTGCCAGCAGTGCCTGGGACAGCGCTAACTATGGCTACACCTTC; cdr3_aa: CASSAWDSANYGYTF
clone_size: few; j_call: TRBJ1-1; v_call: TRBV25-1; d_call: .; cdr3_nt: TGTGCCAGCAGCCCCAAGGGCGTGAACACTGAAGCTTTCTTT; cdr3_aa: CASSPKGVNTEAFF
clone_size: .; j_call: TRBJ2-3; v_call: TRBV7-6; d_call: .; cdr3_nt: TGTGCCAGCAGCTTAGGGTTCAGGGCAGATACGCAGTATTTT; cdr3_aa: CASSLGFRADTQYF
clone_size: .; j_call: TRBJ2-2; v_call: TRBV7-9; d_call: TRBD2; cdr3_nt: TGTGCCAGCAGCTTAGCGCCCAGCGGGGGAAACACCGGGGAGCTGTTTTTT; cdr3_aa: CASSLAPSGGNTGELFF
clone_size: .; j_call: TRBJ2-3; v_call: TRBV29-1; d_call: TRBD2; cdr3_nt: TGCAGCGTTCGCAGGGATCTAGCGGGAGATGTAGATACGCAGTATTTT; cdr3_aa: CSVRRDLAGDVDTQYF
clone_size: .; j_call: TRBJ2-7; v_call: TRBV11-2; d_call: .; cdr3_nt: TGTGCCAGCAGCCTAGGGATTGGATACGAGCAGTACTTC; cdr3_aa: CASSLGIGYEQYF
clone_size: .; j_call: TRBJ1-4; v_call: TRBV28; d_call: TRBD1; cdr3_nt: TGTGCCAGCAGTTCCTTTTCCAGGGGGCAGACTAATGAAAAACTGTTTTTT; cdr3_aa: CASSSFSRGQTNEKLFF
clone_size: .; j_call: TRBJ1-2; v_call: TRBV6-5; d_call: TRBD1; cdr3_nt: TGTGCCAGCAGCCCAACCGGGACAGCGAACTATGGCTACACCTTC; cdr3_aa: CASSPTGTANYGYTF
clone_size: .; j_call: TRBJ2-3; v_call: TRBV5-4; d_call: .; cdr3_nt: TGTGCCAGCAGCCCGAACCCAACAGATACGCAGTATTTT; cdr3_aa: CASSPNPTDTQYF
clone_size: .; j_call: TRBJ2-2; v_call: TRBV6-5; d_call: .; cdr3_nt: TGTGCCAGCAGTTACGTCGGGACCTTGGGCACCGGGGAGCTGTTTTTT; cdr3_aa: CASSYVGTLGTGELFF
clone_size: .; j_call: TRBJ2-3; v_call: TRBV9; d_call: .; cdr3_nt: TGTGCCAGTACCGGGAGGGGGCGCACAGATACGCAGTATTTT; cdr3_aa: CASTGRGRTDTQYF
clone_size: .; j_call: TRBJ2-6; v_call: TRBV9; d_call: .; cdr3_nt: TGTGCCAGCAGCGTAGCGGGAGCGGCTGGGGCCAACGTCCTGACTTTC; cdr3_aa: CASSVAGAAGANVLTF
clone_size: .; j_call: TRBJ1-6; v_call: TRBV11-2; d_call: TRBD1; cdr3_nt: TGTGCCAGCAGCTCGCGACAGGGGAAGGGATCACCCCTCCACTTT; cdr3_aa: CASSSRQGKGSPLHF
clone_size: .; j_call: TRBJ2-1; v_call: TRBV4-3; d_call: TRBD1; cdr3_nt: TGCGCCAGCAGCCCAGGACAGGGGGCAACGGATGAGCAGTTCTTC; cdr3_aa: CASSPGQGATDEQFF
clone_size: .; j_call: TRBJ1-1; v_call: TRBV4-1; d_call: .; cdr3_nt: TGCGCCAGCAGCCAGCCTCAGACGAACACTGAAGCTTTCTTT; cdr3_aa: CASSQPQTNTEAFF